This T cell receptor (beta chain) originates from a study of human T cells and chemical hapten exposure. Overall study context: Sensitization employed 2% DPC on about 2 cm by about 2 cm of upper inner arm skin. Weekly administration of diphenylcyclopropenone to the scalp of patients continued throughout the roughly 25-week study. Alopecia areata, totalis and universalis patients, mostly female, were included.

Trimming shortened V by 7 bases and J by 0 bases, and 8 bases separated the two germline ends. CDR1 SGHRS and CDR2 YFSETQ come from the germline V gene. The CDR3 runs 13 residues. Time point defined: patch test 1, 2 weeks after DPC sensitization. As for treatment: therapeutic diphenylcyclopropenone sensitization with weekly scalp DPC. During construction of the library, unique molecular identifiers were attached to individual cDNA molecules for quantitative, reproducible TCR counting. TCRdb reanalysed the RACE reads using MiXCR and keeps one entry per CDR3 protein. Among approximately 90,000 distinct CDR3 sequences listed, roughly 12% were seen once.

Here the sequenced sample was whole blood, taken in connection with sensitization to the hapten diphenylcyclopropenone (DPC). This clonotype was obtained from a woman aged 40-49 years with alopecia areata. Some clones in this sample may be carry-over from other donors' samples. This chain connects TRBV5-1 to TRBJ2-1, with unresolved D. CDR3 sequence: CASAESSYNEQFF. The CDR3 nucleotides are TGCGCCAGCGCAGAGAGCTCCTACAATGAGCAGTTCTTC.